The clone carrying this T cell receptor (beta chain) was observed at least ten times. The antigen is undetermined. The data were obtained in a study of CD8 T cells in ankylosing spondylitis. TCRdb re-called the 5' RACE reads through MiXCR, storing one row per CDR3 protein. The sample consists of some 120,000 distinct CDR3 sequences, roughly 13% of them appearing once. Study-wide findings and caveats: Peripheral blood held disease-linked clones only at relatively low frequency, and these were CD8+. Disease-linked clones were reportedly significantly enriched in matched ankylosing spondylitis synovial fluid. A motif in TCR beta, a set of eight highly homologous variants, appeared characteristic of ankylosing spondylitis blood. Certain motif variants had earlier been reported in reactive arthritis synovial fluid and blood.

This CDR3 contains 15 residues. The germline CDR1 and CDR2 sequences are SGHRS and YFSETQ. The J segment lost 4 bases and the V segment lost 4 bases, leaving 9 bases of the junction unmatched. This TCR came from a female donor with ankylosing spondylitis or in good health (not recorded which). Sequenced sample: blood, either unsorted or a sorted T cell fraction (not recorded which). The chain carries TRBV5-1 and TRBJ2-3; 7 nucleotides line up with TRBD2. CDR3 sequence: CASSLQRGRADTQYF. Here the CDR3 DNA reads TGCGCCAGCAGCCTTCAGCGGGGAAGGGCAGATACGCAGTATTTT.